The 24 T cell receptor beta chains reported below all come from one sample, sequenced in a study of blood T cell repertoires in COVID-19. Profiled with immunoSEQ multiplex PCR; TCRdb holds only in-frame clones, not every one. This sample has some 80,000 clones, with roughly 85% found just once. Sequenced sample: peripheral blood. Every receptor here comes from a man between 60 and 75 years old with COVID-19, enrolled during active disease.

The rearrangement uses TRBV24-1 and TRBJ1-2; tentatively, D is TRBD1 (5 bases). The CDR3 contains 14 residues. V was pared by 4 bases and J by 1 base, with 9 bases between. In germline, CDR1 is KGHDR, CDR2 SFDVKD. CDR3: CATSEPDSNYGYTF. The CDR3 DNA reads TGTGCCACCAGTGAGCCTGACAGTAACTATGGCTACACCTTC.

The chain employs TRBV2 and TRBJ2-7, with TRBD2 matching over 10 bases. V lost 6 bases and J lost 5; bases outside the gene matches: 10. Per the germline V gene, CDR1 is SNHLY and CDR2 is FYNNEI. The CDR3 is 15 amino acids. The CDR3 bases are TGTGCCAGCAGGGACGCTAGCGGGAGAAGAAACGAGCAGTACTTC. Amino acids: CASRDASGRRNEQYF.

J is TRBJ1-4 and V is TRBV28; no reliable D call. Trimming took off 5 bases at V and 7 bases at J, with 8 bases between the two ends. Per the germline V gene, CDR1 is MDHEN and CDR2 is SYDVKM. The CDR3 length is 12 residues. In nucleotides, the CDR3 is TGTGCCAGCAGTGAGCGGCTTGAAAAACTGTTTTTT. Its translation: CASSERLEKLFF.

This sequence joins TRBV2 and TRBJ1-2; 11 nucleotides align to TRBD1. The V segment lost 5 bases and the J segment 4 bases; nucleotides outside the gene matches: 12. Germline-derived CDR1 and CDR2 are SNHLY and FYNNEI. This CDR3 contains 17 residues. CDR3 coding DNA: TGTGCCAGCAGTTCAACATTGGGACAGGGGGAGGGCTATGGCTACACCTTC. It codes for CASSSTLGQGEGYGYTF.

This rearrangement joins TRBV3-1 (or the pseudogene TRBV3-2) to TRBJ2-7, with no clear D. Germline CDR1 LGHDT, CDR2 YNNKEL (reference sequence). The CDR3 extends over 14 amino acids. Trimming stripped 1 base from V and 3 bases from J, with 10 bases between. Written as DNA, the CDR3 is TGTGCCAGCAGCCAAGGGGCCTCGTTCTACGAGCAGTACTTC. Its translation is CASSQGASFYEQYF.

The gene calls are TRBV27 and TRBJ2-4; D might be TRBD1 (5 bases). The CDR3 loop spans 13 amino acids. Trimming left V 6 bases short and J 8 bases short, with 14 bases between. Per the germline V gene, CDR1 is MNHEY and CDR2 is SMNVEV (reference sequence). In DNA, the CDR3 is TGTGCCAGCAGCTCCCTGACAGAGTACATTCAGTACTTC. It translates to CASSSLTEYIQYF.

The rearrangement links TRBV5-5 to TRBJ2-4; TRBD2 might be the D (5 bases). This CDR3 is 14 amino acids long. Germline-derived CDR1 and CDR2 are SGHKS and YYEKEE (reference sequence). V was clipped by 4 bases and J by 8 bases, with 16 bases between them. The CDR3 is CASSSLALDHIQYF. The CDR3 bases are TGTGCCAGCAGCAGTCTTGCACTAGACCACATTCAGTACTTC.

The chain joins TRBV5-4 to TRBJ2-7; a possible D gene is TRBD2 (6 bases). Germline CDR1 reads SGHNT; CDR2 reads YYREEE (reference sequence). This CDR3 region has 17 residues. Trimming took off 2 bases at V and 4 bases at J, with 22 bases between the two ends. The CDR3 DNA reads TGTGCCAGCAGCTTAATATACAGGCGGGGAATTTTTTACGAGCAGTACTTC. This encodes CASSLIYRRGIFYEQYF.

This chain links TRBV29-1 with TRBJ2-3; D may be TRBD2 (6 bases). V was shortened by 0 bases and J by 5 bases, with 15 bases between the two germline ends. Germline V gene lookup returns CDR1 SQVTM and CDR2 ANQGSEA. The CDR3 totals 15 residues. The CDR3 nucleotides read TGCAGCGTTGAAGAGGCGGAGGGAAGAAGAGATACGCAGTATTTT. Protein: CSVEEAEGRRDTQYF.

The chain uses TRBV7-9 and TRBJ2-1, with 8 bases lining up with TRBD2. The CDR3 is 15 amino acids. The V gene's germline CDR1 is SEHNR and CDR2 FQNEAQ (reference sequence). Unmatched junction bases numbered 8, after V lost 6 bases and J lost 4 bases. The CDR3 protein is CASRRSGRGYNEQFF. In DNA form, the CDR3 reads TGTGCCAGCAGACGAAGCGGGAGAGGTTACAATGAGCAGTTCTTC.

The chain carries TRBV28 and TRBJ2-5; TRBD2 matches 8 bases. Per germline, CDR1 MDHEN and CDR2 SYDVKM. The J segment lost 5 bases and the V segment lost 4 bases, leaving 9 bases of the junction unmatched. The CDR3 runs 15 residues. This CDR3 reads CASSSPGGGRETQYF. In DNA, the CDR3 is TGTGCCAGCAGTTCCCCTGGCGGGGGGCGGGAGACCCAGTACTTC.

The chain uses TRBV10-3 and TRBJ1-3; TRBD1 matches at 8 bases. The CDR3 extends over 15 amino acids. The junction had 6 bases not matched to a gene; V was cut back by 5 bases and J by 3 bases. Per the germline V gene, CDR1 is ENHRY and CDR2 is SYGVKD. Here the CDR3 DNA reads TGTGCCATCAGTACAAATACAGGGGGTGGAAACACCATATATTTT. The encoded protein is CAISTNTGGGNTIYF.

This clone came up once. The rearrangement joins TRBV12-5 to TRBJ2-3, with D possibly TRBD1 on 6 matching bases. The CDR3 spans 16 residues. Germline CDR1 and CDR2: LGHNT and FRNRAP. Trimming pared 5 bases from V and 4 bases from J, leaving 19 bases between. CDR3 sequence (DNA): TGTGCTAGTGGTCCCAGGGGAAGCGGAAGTTCAGATACGCAGTATTTT. Protein product: CASGPRGSGSSDTQYF.

The gene calls are TRBV27 and TRBJ2-7; 7 bases match TRBD2. V lost 4 bases to trimming and J lost 6 bases; unmatched junction nucleotides: 9. The CDR3 extends over 14 amino acids. Germline values: CDR1 MNHEY, CDR2 SMNVEV (reference sequence). Written as DNA, the CDR3 is TGTGCCAGCAGTTCGGGACTACGCCGGAGCGAGCAGTACTTC. This sequence encodes CASSSGLRRSEQYF.

V and J are TRBV5-6 and TRBJ1-3; TRBD1 might be the D (5 bases). The CDR3 contains 17 residues. Germline CDR1 reads SGHDT; CDR2 reads YYEEEE. The germline V and J ends were trimmed by 0 bases and 0 bases, with 13 bases remaining between them. CDR3: CASSLVDSLISGNTIYF. As DNA, the CDR3 is TGTGCCAGCAGCTTGGTCGACAGTCTAATCTCTGGAAACACCATATATTTT.

V gene TRBV10-2 combines with J gene TRBJ2-5, with a weak D call TRBD1 (5 bases). The CDR3 contains 14 residues. The ends were cut back, 3 bases at V and 2 bases at J, with 10 bases in the middle. The germline V gene has CDR1 WSHSY and CDR2 SAAADI. CDR3 amino acids: CASSDQGFQETQYF. Written as DNA, the CDR3 is TGCGCCAGCAGTGACCAGGGATTTCAAGAGACCCAGTACTTC.

This rearrangement joins TRBV24-1 to TRBJ2-3; possible D gene TRBD2, 5 bases. CDR1 and CDR2 from the germline V gene are KGHDR and SFDVKD. V was trimmed by 9 bases and J by 1 base, leaving 10 bases between them. The CDR3 is 13 residues long. The CDR3 DNA sequence: TGTGCCACCCTAGGGCGGGGCACAGATACGCAGTATTTT. As protein: CATLGRGTDTQYF.

V and J are TRBV7-9 and TRBJ1-1; 8 nucleotides match TRBD1. The CDR3 extends over 14 amino acids. Germline CDR1 and CDR2: SEHNR and FQNEAQ (reference sequence). The V gene end was trimmed by 3 bases and the J gene end by 5 bases; junction bases not matched to a gene: 5. This CDR3 is CASSFRTGRTEAFF. The CDR3 DNA is TGTGCCAGCAGCTTTCGGACAGGGCGTACTGAAGCTTTCTTT.

The chain employs TRBV7-9 and TRBJ1-6; 7 bases are shared with TRBD1. Germline CDR1 reads SEHNR; CDR2 reads FQNEAQ (reference sequence). The CDR3 spans 16 residues. With V trimmed by 5 bases and J by 4 bases, 8 bases remained unmatched. CDR3 region: CASSAPRQGYNSPLHF. The DNA for the CDR3 is TGTGCCAGCAGCGCGCCCCGACAGGGATATAATTCACCCCTCCACTTT.

The chain carries TRBV7-6 and TRBJ2-5; D is unresolved. V was pared by 5 bases and J by 0 bases, with 13 bases between. The CDR3 runs 15 residues. Germline values: CDR1 SGHVS, CDR2 FNYEAQ. This CDR3 is CASSPQSDNQETQYF. As DNA, the CDR3 is TGTGCCAGCAGCCCCCAGTCCGATAACCAAGAGACCCAGTACTTC.

CDR3 region: CASSLDSTGNEQYF. CDR3 in DNA: TGTGCCAGCAGCTTAGACTCCACCGGGAACGAGCAGTACTTC. The chain uses TRBV7-6 and TRBJ2-7, with D perhaps TRBD2 (5 bases). Germline V lookup: CDR1 SGHVS, CDR2 FNYEAQ. The CDR3 totals 14 residues. Trimming stripped 1 base from V and 5 bases from J, with 12 bases between.

This clone was observed a few times. The chain has TRBV6-6 and TRBJ2-2; weak D call: TRBD1 (5 bases). CDR1 and CDR2 from the germline V gene are MNHNY and SVGAGI (reference sequence). The CDR3 totals 14 residues. The V end lost 4 bases, the J end lost 0 bases, and 6 bases lay between the germline ends. CDR3 region: CASSSGPNTGELFF. CDR3 in DNA: TGTGCCAGCAGTTCAGGGCCGAACACCGGGGAGCTGTTTTTT.

V is TRBV12-3 or TRBV12-4 and J is TRBJ1-1; D is unresolved. Trimming cost V 2 bases and J 8 bases, with 9 bases left between them. The CDR3 contains 12 residues. CDR3 protein: CASSLIEAEAFF. CDR3 DNA sequence: TGTGCCAGCAGTTTAATTGAGGCAGAAGCTTTCTTT.

The chain couples TRBV24-1 to TRBJ1-5; D possibly corresponds to TRBD1 (5 bases). Trimming cost V 0 bases and J 0 bases, with 11 bases left between them. The CDR3 is 17 amino acids. The germline gives CDR1 KGHDR, CDR2 SFDVKD. Here the CDR3 reads CATSDLQGSHSNQPQHF. The DNA for the CDR3 is TGTGCCACCAGTGATTTGCAGGGCAGCCATAGCAATCAGCCCCAGCATTTT.